The present T cell receptor beta chain was sequenced within a study of CD8+ T cells in alopecia areata. Study-level points and caveats: There were many expanded lesional clones persisting in scalp and blood during tofacitinib. Resident alphabeta T cells of normal skin are also sequenced in scalp samples. On tofacitinib, scalp clonality and expanded CD8+ clones among top 100 fell significantly.

Investigators isolated RNA and reverse transcribed it into cDNA to act as the sequencing template. Profiling relied on immunoSEQ multiplex PCR, and the TCRdb table lists in-frame clones only, not all of them. The sample records a few hundred thousand clones, around two fifths being singletons. The CDR3 covers 16 residues. The V end was cut by 5 bases, the J end by 7 bases, with 26 bases between. CDR1 and CDR2 from the germline V gene are GTSNPN and SVGIG (reference sequence). To note about this clone: The antigen remains undetermined.

Treatment: oral pan-JAK inhibitor, 5-10 mg twice daily. Peripheral blood, together with lesional scalp punch biopsies, was collected from alopecia areata patients. The receptor was derived from a human donor with alopecia areata. The rearrangement links TRBV30 to TRBJ1-2, with D maybe TRBD1 (6 bases). This material consisted of CD4+ T cells sorted from blood, taken around week 31, from a patient treated with tofacitinib. CDR3 in amino acids: CAWGPGALNLLGGYTF. Written as DNA, the CDR3 is TGTGCCTGGGGGCCAGGGGCGTTGAACCTGCTGGGTGGCTACACCTTC.